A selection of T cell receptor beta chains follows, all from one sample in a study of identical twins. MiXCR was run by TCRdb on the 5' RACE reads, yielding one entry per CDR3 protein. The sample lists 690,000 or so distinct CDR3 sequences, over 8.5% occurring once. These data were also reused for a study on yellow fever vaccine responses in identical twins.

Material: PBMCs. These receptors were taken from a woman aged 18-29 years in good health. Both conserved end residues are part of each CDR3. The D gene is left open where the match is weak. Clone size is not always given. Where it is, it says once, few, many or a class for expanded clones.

CDR3 DNA: TGTGCCAGCAGCCCGGCTACAGGGGGCCTAGAGACCCAGTACTTC
CDR3 protein: CASSPATGGLETQYF
V gene: TRBV7-9
J gene: TRBJ2-5
clone size: -
D gene: TRBD1

CDR3 DNA: TGTGCCAGCTCACCTGCCGGGACTAGCAAAAACACAGATACGCAGTATTTT
CDR3 protein: CASSPAGTSKNTDTQYF
V gene: TRBV18
J gene: TRBJ2-3
clone size: few
D gene: TRBD2

CDR3 DNA: TGTGCCAGCAGTTTAATTTCCCCCGGGGTGCAGTACTTC
CDR3 protein: CASSLISPGVQYF
V gene: TRBV27
J gene: TRBJ2-7
clone size: few
D gene: -

CDR3 DNA: TGCGCCAGCAGCTTAAGCGGGGGAAAAGAGACCCAGTACTTC
CDR3 protein: CASSLSGGKETQYF
V gene: TRBV5-1
J gene: TRBJ2-5
clone size: many
D gene: TRBD2

CDR3 DNA: TGTGCCATCAGTGAGTCGACAAAGCAAGCCTCCTACGAGCAGTACTTC
CDR3 protein: CAISESTKQASYEQYF
V gene: TRBV10-3
J gene: TRBJ2-7
clone size: many
D gene: -

CDR3 DNA: TGTGCCAGCAGCTTTGGACAGAGCCAAGAGACCCAGTACTTC
CDR3 protein: CASSFGQSQETQYF
V gene: TRBV7-9
J gene: TRBJ2-5
clone size: -
D gene: -

CDR3 DNA: TGTGCCATCAGTGCGGATCTGGGGCTCTCTGGGGCCAACGTCCTGACTTTC
CDR3 protein: CAISADLGLSGANVLTF
V gene: TRBV10-3
J gene: TRBJ2-6
clone size: -
D gene: -

CDR3 DNA: TGTGCCAGCAGCCAAAATAGGGGGACTATAAATTCTAATGAGCAGTTCTTC
CDR3 protein: CASSQNRGTINSNEQFF
V gene: TRBV3-1
J gene: TRBJ2-1
clone size: -
D gene: -

CDR3 DNA: TGCAGCGTTGAGCCGGACAGGGGCTATGGCTACACCTTC
CDR3 protein: CSVEPDRGYGYTF
V gene: TRBV29-1
J gene: TRBJ1-2
clone size: -
D gene: TRBD1

CDR3 DNA: TGTGCCAGCAGCTCGAAAGACAGCGTTCCTAATGAAGCTTTCTTT
CDR3 protein: CASSSKDSVPNEAFF
V gene: TRBV5-6
J gene: TRBJ1-1
clone size: few
D gene: -

CDR3 DNA: TGTGCCAGCAGCGTCCGGGACAGTCAGAGCTCTGGGGCCAACGTCCTGACTTTC
CDR3 protein: CASSVRDSQSSGANVLTF
V gene: TRBV11-1
J gene: TRBJ2-6
clone size: -
D gene: TRBD1

CDR3 DNA: TGTGCCAGCAGCATAGGACTAGCGGGAGGGAACCAAGAGACCCAGTACTTC
CDR3 protein: CASSIGLAGGNQETQYF
V gene: TRBV3-1
J gene: TRBJ2-5
clone size: many
D gene: TRBD2

CDR3 DNA: TGCGCCAGCAGCTTGGCCGTACAGGGACAATACGAGCAGTACTTC
CDR3 protein: CASSLAVQGQYEQYF
V gene: TRBV5-1
J gene: TRBJ2-7
clone size: few
D gene: -

CDR3 DNA: TGTGCCAGCAGTAATAGCGGGGGGGCCATCGGTACGCAGTATTTT
CDR3 protein: CASSNSGGAIGTQYF
V gene: TRBV6-1
J gene: TRBJ2-3
clone size: many
D gene: TRBD2

CDR3 DNA: TGTGCCAGCAAGGGTTTGTGGGGACAGGGCTCCTACGAGCAGTACTTC
CDR3 protein: CASKGLWGQGSYEQYF
V gene: TRBV28
J gene: TRBJ2-7
clone size: few
D gene: TRBD1

CDR3 DNA: TGTGCCAGCAGCTTATATCCACCGGGGGGCCCAGACAATGAGCAGTTCTTC
CDR3 protein: CASSLYPPGGPDNEQFF
V gene: TRBV7-3
J gene: TRBJ2-1
clone size: -
D gene: -

CDR3 DNA: TGTGCCAGCACCAAATACGGGACAGGGGGGCTCAACTCCTACGAGCAGTACTTC
CDR3 protein: CASTKYGTGGLNSYEQYF
V gene: TRBV6-1
J gene: TRBJ2-7
clone size: -
D gene: TRBD1

CDR3 DNA: TGTGCCAGCAAACTCACACGGGGGGGCGGCTCAGATACGCAGTATTTT
CDR3 protein: CASKLTRGGGSDTQYF
V gene: TRBV7-8
J gene: TRBJ2-3
clone size: -
D gene: TRBD2

CDR3 DNA: TGCAGTGCTAGATGGGGAATAGGTGGGAACACTGAAGCTTTCTTT
CDR3 protein: CSARWGIGGNTEAFF
V gene: TRBV20-1
J gene: TRBJ1-1
clone size: few
D gene: -

CDR3 DNA: TGCAGTGCTAGGACTAGCGGGAGTATGAATGAGCAGTTCTTC
CDR3 protein: CSARTSGSMNEQFF
V gene: TRBV20-1
J gene: TRBJ2-1
clone size: many
D gene: TRBD2

CDR3 DNA: TGTGCCAGCAGATTCGGGACGAATAATTCACCCCTCCACTTT
CDR3 protein: CASRFGTNNSPLHF
V gene: TRBV6-1
J gene: TRBJ1-6
clone size: many
D gene: -

CDR3 DNA: TGCGCCAGCAGCCAAGATGACAGGGAGGGAACAGATACGCAGTATTTT
CDR3 protein: CASSQDDREGTDTQYF
V gene: TRBV4-3
J gene: TRBJ2-3
clone size: few
D gene: -